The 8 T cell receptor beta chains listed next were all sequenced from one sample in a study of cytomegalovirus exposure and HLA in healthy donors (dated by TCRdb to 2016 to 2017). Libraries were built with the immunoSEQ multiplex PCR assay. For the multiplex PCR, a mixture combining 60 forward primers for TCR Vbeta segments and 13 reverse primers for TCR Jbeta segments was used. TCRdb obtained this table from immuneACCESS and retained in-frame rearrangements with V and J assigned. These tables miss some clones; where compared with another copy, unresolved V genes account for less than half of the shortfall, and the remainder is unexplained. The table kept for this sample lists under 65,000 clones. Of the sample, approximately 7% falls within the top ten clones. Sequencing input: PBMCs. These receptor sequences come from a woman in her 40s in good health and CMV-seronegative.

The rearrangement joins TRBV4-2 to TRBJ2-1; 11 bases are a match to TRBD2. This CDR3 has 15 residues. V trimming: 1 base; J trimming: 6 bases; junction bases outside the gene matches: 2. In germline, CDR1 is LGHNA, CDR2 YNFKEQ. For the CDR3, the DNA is TGTGCCAGCAGCCAAGGGCTAGCGGGGGGCAATGAGCAGTTCTTC. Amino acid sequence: CASSQGLAGGNEQFF.

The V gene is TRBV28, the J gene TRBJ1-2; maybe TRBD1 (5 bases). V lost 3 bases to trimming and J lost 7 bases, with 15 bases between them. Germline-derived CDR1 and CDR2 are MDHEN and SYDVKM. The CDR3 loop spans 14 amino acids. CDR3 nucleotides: TGTGCCAGCAGTTTGGGCAGGGCAGTGGGTGGCTACACCTTC. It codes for CASSLGRAVGGYTF.

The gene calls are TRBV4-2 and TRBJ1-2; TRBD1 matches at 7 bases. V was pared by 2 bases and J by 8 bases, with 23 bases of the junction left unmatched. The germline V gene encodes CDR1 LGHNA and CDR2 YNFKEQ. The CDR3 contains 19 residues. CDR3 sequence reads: CASSQSRRGRERGLEGYTF. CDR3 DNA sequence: TGTGCCAGCAGCCAAAGTCGGCGGGGCCGGGAAAGGGGGCTAGAGGGCTACACCTTC.

CDR3 protein: CASSGQGWTEAFF. The CDR3 DNA is TGTGCCAGCAGTGGACAGGGATGGACTGAAGCTTTCTTT. The V and J genes are TRBV25-1 and TRBJ1-1, with 7 nucleotides matching TRBD1. This CDR3 comprises 13 residues. In germline, CDR1 is MGHDK, CDR2 SYGVNS. Losses at the gene ends were 4 bases for V and 5 bases for J; bases not matched to a gene: 4.

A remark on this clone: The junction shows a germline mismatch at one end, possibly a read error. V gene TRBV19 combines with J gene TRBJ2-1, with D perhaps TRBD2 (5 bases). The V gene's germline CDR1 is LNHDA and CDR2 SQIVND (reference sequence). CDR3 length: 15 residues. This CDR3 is CASSIEGASDNEQFF. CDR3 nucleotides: TGTGCCAGTAGTATTGAGGGAGCCTCCGACAATGAGCAGTTCTTC.

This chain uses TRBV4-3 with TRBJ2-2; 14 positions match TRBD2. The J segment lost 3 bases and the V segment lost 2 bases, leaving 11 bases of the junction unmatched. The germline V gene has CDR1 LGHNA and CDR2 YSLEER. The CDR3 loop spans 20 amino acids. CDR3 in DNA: TGCGCCAGCAGCCAAAGCGCCGTGACTAGCGGGAGGGTATACACCGGGGAGCTGTTTTTT. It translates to CASSQSAVTSGRVYTGELFF.

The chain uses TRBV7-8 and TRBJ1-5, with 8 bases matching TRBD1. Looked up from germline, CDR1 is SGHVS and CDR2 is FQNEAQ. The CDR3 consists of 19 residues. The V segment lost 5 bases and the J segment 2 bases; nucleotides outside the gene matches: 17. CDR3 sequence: CASSQIPGQGLRGNQPQHF. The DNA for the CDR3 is TGTGCCAGCAGCCAGATTCCAGGACAGGGACTGAGAGGCAATCAGCCCCAGCATTTT.

Written as DNA, the CDR3 is TGTGCCAGCACCGTGACAGGGGACAGCTACGAGCAGTACTTC. The encoded protein is CASTVTGDSYEQYF. The chain is built from TRBV18 and TRBJ2-7, with TRBD1 matching over 8 bases. Trimming at V came to 8 bases and at J to 3 bases, leaving 9 bases not matched to a gene. The V gene's germline CDR1 is KGHSH and CDR2 LQKENI. The CDR3 sequence is 14 residues long.